The table lists the clone carrying this T cell receptor beta chain with a few counts. The record originates from a study of T-cell reconstitution after alpha-beta-depleted transplantation in children. Preparing the TCRbeta library involved the use of unique molecular identifiers. Each CDR3 protein is one row after TCRdb ran MiXCR on the PCR reads. This table holds 250,000 to 400,000 distinct CDR3 sequences, over 20% found once. J lost 6 bases, V lost 7 bases, and 6 bases had no gene match. CDR3 length: 15 residues. The germline CDR1 and CDR2 sequences are MNHEY and SMNVEV (reference sequence). Source: PBMCs, mostly from graft donor cells, taken 180 days after TCRalphabeta/CD19-depleted stem cell transplant. The sequence was obtained from a male patient aged 5 to 17 who had a stem cell transplant for acute lymphoblastic leukemia, so the T cells may come from the graft donor. The chain carries TRBV27 and TRBJ2-1; the match to TRBD2 covers 13 bases. The CDR3: CASIRGLAGANEQFF. The CDR3 DNA sequence: TGTGCCAGCATCCGAGGACTAGCGGGAGCCAATGAGCAGTTCTTC.